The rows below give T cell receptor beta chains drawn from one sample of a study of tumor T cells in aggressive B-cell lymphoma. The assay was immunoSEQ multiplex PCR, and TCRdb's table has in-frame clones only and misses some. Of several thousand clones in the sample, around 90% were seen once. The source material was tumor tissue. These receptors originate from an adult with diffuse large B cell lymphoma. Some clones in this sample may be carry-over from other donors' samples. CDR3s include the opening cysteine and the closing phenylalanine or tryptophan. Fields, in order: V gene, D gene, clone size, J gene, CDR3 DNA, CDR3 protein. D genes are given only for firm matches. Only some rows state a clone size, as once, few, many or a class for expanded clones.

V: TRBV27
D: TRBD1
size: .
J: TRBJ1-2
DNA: TGTGCCAGCAGTTTCAGGCAGGGGGCCCTCAACTATGGCTACACCTTC
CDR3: CASSFRQGALNYGYTF

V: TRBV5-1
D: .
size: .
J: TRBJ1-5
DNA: TGCGCCAGCAGAGGGGAGGGCGGTCAGCCCCAGCATTTT
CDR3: CASRGEGGQPQHF

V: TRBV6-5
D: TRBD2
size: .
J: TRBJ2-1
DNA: TGTGCCAGCAGTTACTACCCCGGGAGGGGGAATGAGCAGTTCTTC
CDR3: CASSYYPGRGNEQFF

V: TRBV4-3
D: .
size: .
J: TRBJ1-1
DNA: TGCGCCAGCAGCCCCGGCGGGGTGGCTGAAGCTTTCTTT
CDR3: CASSPGGVAEAFF

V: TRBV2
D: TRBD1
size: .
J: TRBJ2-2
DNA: TGTGCCAGCAGTCCGGGACAGGAGTACACCGGGGAGCTGTTTTTT
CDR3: CASSPGQEYTGELFF

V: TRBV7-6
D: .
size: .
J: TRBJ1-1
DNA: TGTGCCAGCAGCTTAGTAGAGGTGAGCACTGAAGCTTTCTTT
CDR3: CASSLVEVSTEAFF

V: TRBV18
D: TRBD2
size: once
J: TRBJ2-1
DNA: TGTGCCAGCTCACCTCCGGGACTAGCGGAGTACAATGAGCAGTTCTTC
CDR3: CASSPPGLAEYNEQFF

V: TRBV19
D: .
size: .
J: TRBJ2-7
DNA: TGTGCCAGTAGTATCGGACCGAACCCGGGGTACGAGCAGTACTTC
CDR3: CASSIGPNPGYEQYF

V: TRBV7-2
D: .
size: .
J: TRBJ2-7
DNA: TGTGCCAGCAGCTTAATTCCAGGGCACGAGCAGTACTTC
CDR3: CASSLIPGHEQYF

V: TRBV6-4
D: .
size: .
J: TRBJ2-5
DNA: TGTGCCAGCAGTGAAGGGTCAGGGTCAGGAGAGACCCAGTACTTC
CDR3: CASSEGSGSGETQYF

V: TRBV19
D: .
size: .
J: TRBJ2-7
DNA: TGTGCCAGTAGATTGGGACATCCCTCCTACGAGCAGTACTTC
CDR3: CASRLGHPSYEQYF

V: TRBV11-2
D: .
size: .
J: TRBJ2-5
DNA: TGTGCCAGCAGCAAGTCTAGACTTTACCAAGAGACCCAGTACTTC
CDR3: CASSKSRLYQETQYF

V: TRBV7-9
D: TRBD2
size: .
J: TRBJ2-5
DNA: TGTGCCAGCAGCTTCGGGACTAGCGGGGGCGTAGAGACCCAGTACTTC
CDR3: CASSFGTSGGVETQYF

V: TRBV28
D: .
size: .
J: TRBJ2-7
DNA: TGTGCCAGCAGTTTATGGGGTTCCGTACAGGCATTAGAGCAGTACTTC
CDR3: CASSLWGSVQALEQYF

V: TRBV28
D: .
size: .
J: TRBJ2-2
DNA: TGTGCCAGCAGCCAGGCCACCGGGGAGCTGTTTTTT
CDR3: CASSQATGELFF

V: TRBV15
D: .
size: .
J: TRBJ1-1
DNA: TGCGCCACCAGCACCAGGGGTTGGGGCACTGAAGCTTTCTTT
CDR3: CATSTRGWGTEAFF

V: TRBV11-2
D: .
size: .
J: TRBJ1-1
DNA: TGTGCCAGCAGCTTAGCGGTTGAAGCTTTCTTT
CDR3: CASSLAVEAFF

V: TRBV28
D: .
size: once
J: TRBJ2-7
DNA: TGTGCCAGCAGTCCACCGGGCTACGAGCAGTACTTC
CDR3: CASSPPGYEQYF

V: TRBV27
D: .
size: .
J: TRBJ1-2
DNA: TGTGCCAGCAGTTTGACAGGCAAGGGCTACACCTTC
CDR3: CASSLTGKGYTF

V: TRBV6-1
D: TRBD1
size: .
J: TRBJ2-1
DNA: TGTGCCAGCAGTGAAAAGGGACAGTCCTACAATGAGCAGTTCTTC
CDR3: CASSEKGQSYNEQFF

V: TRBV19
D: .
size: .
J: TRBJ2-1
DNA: TGTGCCAGTTCTCCGGGAGAGGGTTACAATGAGCAGTTCTTC
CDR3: CASSPGEGYNEQFF

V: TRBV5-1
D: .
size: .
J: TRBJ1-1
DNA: TGCGCCAGCAGCTCCTCGGGGGGGGATTTGGGCACTGAAGCTTTCTTT
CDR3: CASSSSGGDLGTEAFF

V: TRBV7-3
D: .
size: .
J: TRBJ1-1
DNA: TGTGCCAGCAGCTTAGGGGGGGGGAGGAACACTGAAGCTTTCTTT
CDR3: CASSLGGGRNTEAFF

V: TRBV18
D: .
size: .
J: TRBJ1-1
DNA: TGTGCCAGCTCACCAGTAGGGACTGTGAACACTGAAGCTTTCTTT
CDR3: CASSPVGTVNTEAFF

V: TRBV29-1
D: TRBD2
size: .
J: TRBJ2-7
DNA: TGCAGCGTTGAACTAGCGGGAGTCGGGTACGAGCAGTACTTC
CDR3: CSVELAGVGYEQYF

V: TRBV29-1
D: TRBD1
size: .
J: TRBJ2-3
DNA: TGCAGCGTTGAAGGGGCAGGGGGCTTAAGGGCAGATACGCAGTATTTT
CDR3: CSVEGAGGLRADTQYF

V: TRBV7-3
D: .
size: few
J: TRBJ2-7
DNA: TGTGCCAGCAGCTTAACCCCTCCCGGACAAGACGTGGGATACGAGCAGTACTTC
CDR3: CASSLTPPGQDVGYEQYF

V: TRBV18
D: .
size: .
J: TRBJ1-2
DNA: TGTGCCAGCTCACCACCCTCGGATGGCTACACCTTC
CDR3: CASSPPSDGYTF

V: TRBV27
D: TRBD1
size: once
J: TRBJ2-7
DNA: TGTGCCAGCAGTTTAGAGGGGGCCTCCTCCTACGAGCAGTACTTC
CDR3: CASSLEGASSYEQYF

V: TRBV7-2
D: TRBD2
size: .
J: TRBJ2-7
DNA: TGTGCCAGCAGCCATGGCGGGGGGCCGGGGGAGCAGTACTTC
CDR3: CASSHGGGPGEQYF

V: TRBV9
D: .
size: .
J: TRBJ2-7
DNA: TGTGCCAGCAGCGCAGGGACTGGGCCAACCTACGAGCAGTACTTC
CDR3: CASSAGTGPTYEQYF